Shown below are 20 T cell receptor beta chains from a single sample sequenced in a study of response to subunit inactivated influenza vaccine. MiXCR, applied by TCRdb to the RT-PCR reads, yields one record per CDR3 protein. This sample has 860,000 or so distinct CDR3 sequences, with approximately 21% found just once. Sequenced here: PBMCs from blood, sampled about 5 days after vaccination. The receptor source for this set is a man aged 50-60 years who received an inactivated influenza vaccine.

The chain is built from TRBV27 and TRBJ2-3; no firm D call. Germline lookup yields CDR1 MNHEY and CDR2 SMNVEV (reference sequence). The length of the CDR3 is 14 residues. V shed 6 bases and J shed 0 bases, with 10 bases lying between them. The CDR3 nucleotides read TGTGCCAGCAGACATACTCGTAGCACAGATACGCAGTATTTT. Protein: CASRHTRSTDTQYF.

The rearrangement links TRBV12-3 or TRBV12-4 to TRBJ2-5, with a weak D call TRBD2 (7 bases). The CDR3 totals 14 residues. V gave up 3 bases and J gave up 5 bases, with 13 bases separating them. CDR3 in amino acids: CASSFGGAGETQYF. CDR3 bases: TGTGCCAGCAGTTTTGGGGGGGCGGGGGAGACCCAGTACTTC.

V usage is TRBV18 and J usage is TRBJ1-5; D uncertain. The CDR3 sequence is 13 residues long. Germline CDR1 is KGHSH and CDR2 is LQKENI. Trimming pared 4 bases from V and 4 bases from J, leaving 8 bases between. The CDR3 nucleotides read TGTGCCAGCTCACAACATGAAAATCAGCCCCAGCATTTT. Translated, it gives CASSQHENQPQHF.

This clonotype was seen more than once but under ten times. A read error may produce the germline difference seen at one junction end. This chain joins TRBV6-6 and TRBJ2-1; no clear D. In germline, CDR1 is MNHNY, CDR2 SVGAGI (reference sequence). The length of the CDR3 is 11 residues. CDR3: CASRSVNEQFF. As DNA, the CDR3 is TGTGCCAGCCGTTCGGTGAATGAGCAGTTCTTT.

This clonotype occurred a few times. Lacking the conserved final phenylalanine or tryptophan, this CDR3 likely reflects a read error. Because the CDR3's place on the DNA is in doubt, the DNA is left out and the CDR3 is given as listed by TCRdb. The J gene is TRBJ2-7, the V gene TRBV4-3; the table gives TRBD1 as D, unverified against the DNA. The germline V gene encodes CDR1 LGHNA and CDR2 YSLEER. The CDR3 is 12 residues long, counting both termini. CDR3 amino acids: CASSQEELTPRI.

The gene calls are TRBV20-1 and TRBJ2-2, with D unclear. The CDR3 extends over 12 amino acids. Germline CDR1 reads DFQATT; CDR2 reads SNEGSKA (reference sequence). V lost 3 bases and J lost 6, with 8 bases in between. The CDR3 here is CSARTVPGELFF. The CDR3 nucleotides read TGCAGTGCTAGGACTGTACCCGGGGAGCTGTTTTTT.

CDR3 DNA sequence: TGTGCCAGCAGCGACGACAGGAGAGGTACGCAGTATTTT. It is translated as CASSDDRRGTQYF. V usage is TRBV5-5 and J usage is TRBJ2-3; D is perhaps TRBD1 (6 bases). Germline V CDR1 and CDR2: SGHKS, YYEKEE (reference sequence). The CDR3 runs 13 residues. Deletions cut 4 bases from V and 8 bases from J, with 14 bases between.

This chain joins TRBV5-6 and TRBJ2-1, with TRBD2 matching 9 bases. The CDR3 sequence is 14 residues long. J was trimmed by 5 bases and V by 3 bases; bases with no gene match: 3. Germline V gene lookup returns CDR1 SGHDT and CDR2 YYEEEE. This CDR3 reads CASSSGLADNEQFF. The CDR3 DNA is TGTGCCAGCAGCTCGGGACTAGCAGACAATGAGCAGTTCTTC.

This chain's CDR3 is CATSILQGSGELFF. The CDR3 DNA reads TGTGCCACCAGCATATTACAGGGGTCCGGGGAGCTGTTTTTT. This chain connects TRBV15 to TRBJ2-2; TRBD1 matches 7 bases. CDR1 LNHNV and CDR2 YYDKDF come from the germline V gene (reference sequence). The CDR3 runs 14 residues. The ends lost 4 bases at V and 6 bases at J; junction bases unmatched: 5. The full variable domain, completed using reference TRBV15 and TRBJ2-2, is DAMVIQNPRYQVTQFGKPVTLSCSQTLNHNVMYWYQQKSSQAPKLLFHYYDKDFNNEADTPDNFQSRRPNTSFCFLDIRSPGLGDTAMYLCATSILQGSGELFFGEGSRLTVL.

The chain combines TRBV10-3 with TRBJ1-5; tentative D call: TRBD1 (5 bases). V lost 2 bases to trimming and J lost 2 bases, with 10 bases between them. This CDR3 spans 15 amino acids. Germline-derived CDR1 and CDR2 are ENHRY and SYGVKD. CDR3 DNA sequence: TGTGCCATCAGTGAGCGCAGGGAGGGCAATCAGCCCCAGCATTTT. It translates to CAISERREGNQPQHF.

This rearrangement joins TRBV20-1 to TRBJ2-4, with 9 bases that match TRBD2. Germline-derived CDR1 and CDR2 are DFQATT and SNEGSKA (reference sequence). The CDR3 length is 14 residues. V dropped 2 bases and J dropped 6; count of bases not matched to a gene: 5. The CDR3 DNA sequence: TGCAGTGCTAGACTAGCGGGATTAGCAAACATTCAGTACTTC. Its translation: CSARLAGLANIQYF.

V is TRBV12-3 or TRBV12-4 and J is TRBJ2-5; 12 bases are a match to TRBD2. The CDR3 spans 14 residues. The trim removed 3 bases at V and 4 bases at J, leaving 0 bases unmatched. The CDR3 loop reads CASSLTSGGETQYF. CDR3 bases: TGTGCCAGCAGTTTGACTAGCGGGGGAGAGACCCAGTACTTC.

This clonotype was detected only a few times. The genes are TRBV11-2 and TRBJ2-1; 8 nucleotides line up with TRBD2. The J segment lost 8 bases and the V segment lost 5 bases, leaving 8 bases of the junction unmatched. CDR1 is SGHAT, CDR2 FQNNGV, per germline. The length of the CDR3 is 14 residues. CDR3 bases: TGTGCCAGCAGCCCCCGGGAGGGGGTGCATGAGCAGTTCTTC. This encodes CASSPREGVHEQFF.

The CDR3 protein is CSARPGRGEKLFF. DNA of the CDR3: TGCAGTGCTCGTCCGGGGAGGGGTGAAAAACTGTTTTTT. The chain uses TRBV20-1 and TRBJ1-4; D is possibly TRBD1 (5 bases). Germline assignment: CDR1 DFQATT and CDR2 SNEGSKA (reference sequence). V dropped 5 bases and J dropped 7 bases, with 14 bases sitting between them. This CDR3 spans 13 amino acids.

The J gene is TRBJ2-3, the V gene TRBV20-1; 12 bases are shared with TRBD2. CDR3 length: 17 amino acids. CDR1 and CDR2 (germline): DFQATT, SNEGSKA (reference sequence). The ends lost 0 bases at V and 2 bases at J; junction bases unmatched: 6. The CDR3 here is CSARDRLAGGFTDTQYF. The CDR3 nucleotides are TGCAGTGCTAGAGATCGGCTAGCGGGAGGGTTCACAGATACGCAGTATTTT.

This clonotype has just a few counts. J is TRBJ1-6 and V is TRBV6-2 or TRBV6-3, with a weak D call TRBD1 (6 bases). V lost 5 bases, J lost 9 bases, and 17 bases lay in between. The germline V gene encodes CDR1 MNHEY and CDR2 SVGEGT. The CDR3 is 15 amino acids. This CDR3 is CASSGQFLRGSPLHF. CDR3 nucleotides: TGTGCCAGCAGTGGACAGTTCCTTCGCGGTTCACCCCTCCACTTT.

This chain links TRBV5-6 with TRBJ2-1; 11 bases match TRBD2. With 4 bases clipped from V and 16 bases from J, the junction kept 16 bases outside the gene matches. The CDR3 totals 15 residues. CDR1 is SGHDT, CDR2 YYEEEE, per germline. CDR3 nucleotides: TGTGCCAGCAGCCCCGGTAGCGGGAGGGCCCCTTTGGAATTCTTC. Protein product: CASSPGSGRAPLEFF.

V and J are TRBV30 and TRBJ1-6; D perhaps matches TRBD1 (5 bases). V lost 3 bases and J lost 3, with 12 bases in between. The CDR3 contains 15 residues. CDR1 GTSNPN and CDR2 SVGIG come from the germline V gene (reference sequence). The CDR3 sequence is CAWRPRDLYNSPLHF. CDR3 sequence (DNA): TGTGCCTGGAGGCCGCGGGACCTCTATAATTCACCCCTCCACTTT.

This clonotype has only a few counts. The chain has TRBV12-3 or TRBV12-4 and TRBJ1-5; 8 nucleotides agree with TRBD1. Unmatched junction bases numbered 7, after V lost 4 bases and J lost 2 bases. The CDR3 length is 16 residues. The CDR3 reads CASSSAGGYGNQPQHF. The CDR3 DNA is TGTGCCAGCAGTTCCGCAGGGGGCTATGGCAATCAGCCCCAGCATTTT.

In this sample, this clonotype turned up a few times. This chain joins TRBV12-3 or TRBV12-4 and TRBJ2-3, with 8 bases lining up with TRBD1. This CDR3 comprises 17 residues. V lost 5 bases to trimming and J lost 4 bases; unmatched junction nucleotides: 14. DNA of the CDR3: TGTGCCAGCAGTAGAGAGAAGGGCAGGGGGCGTCCAGATACGCAGTATTTT. Its protein product is CASSREKGRGRPDTQYF.